The 21 T cell receptor beta chains in this list originate from one sample, sequenced in a study of patients and donors after allogeneic stem cell transplantation. TCRdb reprocessed the RT-PCR reads with MiXCR, giving one entry per CDR3 protein. Of some 87,000 distinct CDR3 sequences listed, approximately 49% were seen once; the top ten hold approximately 66%. The sequenced sample consisted of blood, either unsorted or a sorted T cell fraction (not recorded which). The receptors originated from a human donor who was either an allogeneic HSCT recipient or a stem cell or donor lymphocyte infusion donor (not recorded which). It is not recorded whose cells these are; they may come from a transplant donor.

The J gene is TRBJ2-4, the V gene TRBV15, with TRBD1 matching 7 bases. Trimming removed 2 bases from V and 0 bases from J; junction bases left unmatched: 1. Germline-derived CDR1 and CDR2 are LNHNV and YYDKDF (reference sequence). The CDR3 totals 15 residues. The CDR3 region is CATSRYRGAKNIQYF. CDR3 nucleotide sequence: TGTGCCACCAGCAGATACAGGGGAGCCAAAAACATTCAGTACTTC.

This clonotype occurred a few times. V and J are TRBV6-2 or TRBV6-3 and TRBJ1-1; D not certain. Trimming took 2 bases from V and 3 from J, leaving 4 bases between them. CDR1 MNHEY and CDR2 SVGEGT come from the germline V gene. The CDR3 is 12 residues long. The CDR3 region is CASSYVDTEAFF. The DNA for the CDR3 is TGTGCCAGCAGTTACGTGGACACTGAAGCTTTCTTT.

V and J are TRBV4-2 and TRBJ1-6, with TRBD1 as a possible D gene (5 bases). The germline gives CDR1 LGHNA, CDR2 YNFKEQ. This CDR3 region has 17 residues. Trimming took off 0 bases at V and 3 bases at J, with 12 bases between the two ends. CDR3 sequence: CASSQEENRNYNSPLHF. The CDR3 bases are TGTGCCAGCAGCCAAGAGGAGAACAGGAACTATAATTCACCCCTCCACTTT.

This clonotype was seen more than once but under ten times. The chain recombines TRBV7-2 with TRBJ1-5; D is undetermined. Germline V gene data show CDR1 as SGHTA and CDR2 as FQGNSA. Trimming shortened V by 5 bases and J by 0 bases, and 5 bases separated the two germline ends. This CDR3 region has 13 residues. The chain's CDR3 is CASSKNSNQPQHF. In DNA, the CDR3 is TGTGCCAGCAGCAAGAATAGCAATCAGCCCCAGCATTTT.

This clonotype has only one observation. In nucleotides, the CDR3 is TGTGCCATCAGTGGTGCGGAATCGAATTCACCCCTCCACTTT. Its protein is CAISGAESNSPLHF. This chain connects TRBV10-3 to TRBJ1-6; no reliable D call. CDR1 and CDR2 (germline): ENHRY, SYGVKD. CDR3 size: 14 residues. Trimming pared 4 bases from V and 7 bases from J, leaving 11 bases between.

This clonotype was recorded a few times. This chain joins TRBV5-1 and TRBJ1-2, with TRBD1 as a possible D gene (6 bases). The germline gives CDR1 SGHRS, CDR2 YFSETQ. V shed 0 bases and J shed 2 bases, with 11 bases lying between them. The CDR3 consists of 15 residues. CDR3 DNA sequence: TGCGCCAGCAGCTTGGTCCAGGGGAAAAACTATGGCTACACCTTC. Amino acid sequence: CASSLVQGKNYGYTF.

This clonotype was detected a few times. The chain links TRBV29-1 to TRBJ1-2, with D unresolved. Between the trimmed V and J ends, which lost 4 bases and 8 bases, there was a span of 17 bases. Germline CDR1 is SQVTM and CDR2 is ANQGSEA. The CDR3 has 13 residues. CDR3 loop: CSVVRSRPWGYTF. CDR3 bases: TGCAGCGTTGTTAGGAGCCGCCCGTGGGGCTACACCTTC.

This clonotype has only a few counts. The V call is TRBV28, the J call TRBJ1-2, with D unresolved. Trimming took 3 bases from V and 4 from J, leaving 9 bases between them. CDR3 length: 13 amino acids. The germline V gene has CDR1 MDHEN and CDR2 SYDVKM. The DNA for the CDR3 is TGTGCCAGCAGTTTCCCTCAGGTCTATGGCTACACCTTC. This codes for CASSFPQVYGYTF.

J is TRBJ2-3 and V is TRBV11-2; either TRBD1 or TRBD2 may fit D (5 bases each). Germline CDR1 SGHAT, CDR2 FQNNGV. The V gene lost 5 bases and the J gene lost 5 bases, with 17 bases spanning the gap. The CDR3 contains 15 residues. In nucleotides, the CDR3 is TGTGCCAGCAGCCAGGGACCATTACCAGGAGATACGCAGTATTTT. Encoded protein: CASSQGPLPGDTQYF.

Only a few counts were recorded for this clonotype. The CDR3 is CSVEWGEAFF. In nucleotides, the CDR3 is TGCAGCGTTGAGTGGGGAGAGGCTTTCTTT. The genes are TRBV29-1 and TRBJ1-1; D is unclear. Germline V gives CDR1 SQVTM, CDR2 ANQGSEA. Trimming cost V 3 bases and J 11 bases, with 10 bases left between them. This CDR3 has 10 residues.

The rearrangement links TRBV12-3 or TRBV12-4 to TRBJ1-1; no clear D. The CDR3 runs to 17 residues. Between the trimmed V and J ends, which lost 2 bases and 0 bases, there was a span of 16 bases. The CDR3 region is CASSLSPPAALNTEAFF. The CDR3 bases are TGTGCCAGCAGTTTAAGTCCCCCTGCTGCATTGAACACTGAAGCTTTCTTT.

This chain's CDR3 is CASSFEGTTEAFF. DNA of the CDR3: TGTGCCAGCAGTTTCGAGGGTACCACTGAAGCTTTCTTT. The gene calls are TRBV12-3 or TRBV12-4 and TRBJ1-1; no clear D gene. The CDR3 spans 13 residues. Trimming removed 3 bases from V and 4 bases from J, with 9 bases in between.

J is TRBJ1-3 and V is TRBV28, with TRBD1 matching over 9 bases. Trimming removed 4 bases from V and 8 bases from J; junction bases left unmatched: 9. The CDR3 sequence is 15 residues long. Germline assignment: CDR1 MDHEN and CDR2 SYDVKM. The CDR3 here is CASSSPGTGPHTIYF. As DNA, the CDR3 is TGTGCCAGCAGTTCGCCCGGGACAGGGCCTCACACCATATATTTT.

This clonotype was counted only a few times. The V call is TRBV3-1, the J call TRBJ1-2; D uncertain. Germline V gene data show CDR1 as LGHDT and CDR2 as YNNKEL (reference sequence). Trimming shortened V by 1 base and J by 2 bases, and 8 bases separated the two germline ends. The CDR3 sequence is 14 residues long. The CDR3 sequence: CASSQVPQNYGYTF. In DNA, the CDR3 is TGTGCCAGCAGCCAAGTCCCCCAGAACTATGGCTACACCTTC.

The genes are TRBV7-9 and TRBJ1-1; D possibly corresponds to TRBD1 (6 bases). The CDR3 runs to 15 residues. Trimming left V 5 bases short and J 5 bases short, with 18 bases between. Germline loops: CDR1 SEHNR, CDR2 FQNEAQ (reference sequence). CDR3 protein: CASSPGALVGTEAFF. DNA of the CDR3: TGTGCCAGCAGCCCAGGGGCATTAGTAGGGACTGAAGCTTTCTTT.

In this sample, this clonotype turned up a few times. The rearrangement links TRBV18 to TRBJ1-1; tentative D call: TRBD1 (6 bases). With 4 bases removed from V and 5 bases from J, the gap between germline ends came to 14 bases. The CDR3 spans 14 residues. CDR1 and CDR2 from the germline V gene are KGHSH and LQKENI. The CDR3 DNA reads TGTGCCAGCTCACGGGGACACCGGGAGACTGAAGCTTTCTTT. As protein: CASSRGHRETEAFF.

The chain uses TRBV4-3 and TRBJ1-5; the D is unclear. Deletions cut 0 bases from V and 8 bases from J, with 11 bases between. CDR1 and CDR2 from the germline V gene are LGHNA and YSLEER. The CDR3 length is 14 residues. The CDR3 region has the DNA TGCGCCAGCAGCCAAGACGGCAGTGTAAAGCCCCAGCATTTT. Translation: CASSQDGSVKPQHF.

This clonotype turned up a few times. The chain recombines TRBV20-1 with TRBJ1-1; no reliable D call. V was clipped by 6 bases and J by 6 bases, with 20 bases between them. Germline CDR1 is DFQATT and CDR2 is SNEGSKA (reference sequence). The CDR3 has 14 residues. CDR3 region: CSAEKVGNIAEAFF. CDR3 nucleotide sequence: TGCAGTGCAGAGAAAGTCGGTAACATCGCTGAAGCTTTCTTT.

This CDR3 is CASSQVRGSGNTIYF. The CDR3 bases are TGTGCCAGCAGCCAAGTCAGGGGCTCCGGAAACACCATATATTTT. V usage is TRBV3-1 and J usage is TRBJ1-3, with a possible D match to TRBD1 (6 bases). Germline values: CDR1 LGHDT, CDR2 YNNKEL (reference sequence). The CDR3 spans 15 residues. The V end lost 1 base, the J end lost 4 bases, and 11 bases lay between the germline ends.

This chain connects TRBV5-1 to TRBJ1-5, with 8 positions matching TRBD1. J lost 4 bases, V lost 2 bases, and 5 bases had no gene match. This CDR3 spans 15 amino acids. Germline loops: CDR1 SGHRS, CDR2 YFSETQ. CDR3 in DNA: TGCGCCAGCAGCTTAGCAGGGGGCGTAAATCAGCCCCAGCATTTT. Translating gives CASSLAGGVNQPQHF.

This clonotype was seen a few times. The chain couples TRBV20-1 to TRBJ1-5; TRBD1 matches at 8 bases. CDR3 size: 13 residues. CDR1 is DFQATT, CDR2 SNEGSKA, per germline (reference sequence). V trimming: 4 bases; J trimming: 5 bases; junction bases outside the gene matches: 4. CDR3 nucleotides: TGCAGTGCTATGGGACAGGATCATCAGCCCCAGCATTTT. Translating gives CSAMGQDHQPQHF.